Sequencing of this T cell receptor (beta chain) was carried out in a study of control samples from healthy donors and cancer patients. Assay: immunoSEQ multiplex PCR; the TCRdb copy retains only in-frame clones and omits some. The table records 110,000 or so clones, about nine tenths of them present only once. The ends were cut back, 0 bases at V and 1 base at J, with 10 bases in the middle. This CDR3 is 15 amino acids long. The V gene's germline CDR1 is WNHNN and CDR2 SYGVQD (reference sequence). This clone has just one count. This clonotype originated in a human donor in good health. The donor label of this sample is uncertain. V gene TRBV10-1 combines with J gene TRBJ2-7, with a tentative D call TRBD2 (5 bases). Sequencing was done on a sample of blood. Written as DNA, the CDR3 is TGCGCCAGCAGTGAGTCCGGGATTTCTTCCTACGAGCAGTACTTC. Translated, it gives CASSESGISSYEQYF.